The next 8 T cell receptor beta chains were all read from a single sample in a study of beta chain features in type 1 diabetes. The authors reverse transcribed all of the isolated RNA, so sequencing captured expressed TCRB transcripts. Method: immunoSEQ multiplex PCR; TCRdb's copy keeps in-frame clones and lacks some. The sample records hundreds of thousands of clones, 25% to 35% being singletons. Sample: naive CD4+ T cells from blood. Source of these receptors: a man aged 18 to 35 in good health.

The chain recombines TRBV21-1 with TRBJ2-5; no DNA check was done on the table's D call, TRBD1. TRBV21-1 is noted as a pseudogene. CDR3 length: 14 residues. CDR3 nucleotides: TGTGCCAGCGCCTCAACAGGGCGAACGGAGACCCAGTACTTC. Protein product: CASASTGRTETQYF.

A word on this clone: The sample carries other DNA sequences with the same CDR3. This chain joins TRBV19 and TRBJ2-7, with TRBD1 as a possible D gene (5 bases). Trimming removed 6 bases at V and 1 base at J, with 10 bases between. The CDR3 totals 13 residues. CDR1 LNHDA and CDR2 SQIVND come from the germline V gene (reference sequence). This chain's CDR3 is CASRRTTSYEQYF. The CDR3 nucleotides are TGTGCCAGTAGGCGGACAACATCCTACGAGCAGTACTTC.

V gene TRBV7-9 combines with J gene TRBJ2-2; no definite D call. V lost 5 bases and J 9 bases, leaving 13 bases between the germline ends. Germline V gene data show CDR1 as SEHNR and CDR2 as FQNEAQ (reference sequence). This CDR3 region has 13 residues. The CDR3 is CASSPPVVWELFF. The CDR3 nucleotides are TGTGCCAGCAGCCCCCCGGTTGTATGGGAGCTGTTTTTT.

As concerns this clone: This sample also contains other DNA sequences that code for the same CDR3. The rearrangement links TRBV7-2 to TRBJ2-3, with D unclear. The CDR3 runs 14 residues. V was shortened by 1 base and J by 1 base, with 6 bases between the two germline ends. Germline V gene sequence: CDR1 SGHTA, CDR2 FQGNSA. Written as DNA, the CDR3 is TGTGCCAGCAGCTTAGGGAGAGGCACAGATACGCAGTATTTT. The encoded protein is CASSLGRGTDTQYF.

This clone was found a few times. The V and J genes are TRBV19 and TRBJ2-7; the match to TRBD2 covers 8 bases. Per germline, CDR1 LNHDA and CDR2 SQIVND (reference sequence). This CDR3 has 14 residues. The V segment lost 3 bases and the J segment 3 bases; nucleotides outside the gene matches: 4. CDR3 loop: CASSIAGRDYEQYF. In DNA form, the CDR3 reads TGTGCCAGTAGTATTGCCGGGAGGGACTACGAGCAGTACTTC.

The chain couples TRBV13 to TRBJ2-7, with a weak D call TRBD2 (5 bases). Per the germline V gene, CDR1 is PRHDT and CDR2 is FYEKMQ (reference sequence). Trimming removed 3 bases from V and 3 bases from J, with 12 bases in between. The CDR3 is 14 residues long. The CDR3 is CASSLASGDYEQYF. The CDR3 bases are TGTGCCAGCAGCTTGGCCAGCGGCGACTACGAGCAGTACTTC.

There are a few counts of this clone. The V and J genes are TRBV30 and TRBJ2-1; maybe TRBD2 (6 bases). Trimming pared 7 bases from V and 2 bases from J, leaving 12 bases between. Germline loops: CDR1 GTSNPN, CDR2 SVGIG (reference sequence). This CDR3 has 13 amino acids. The CDR3 spells CALRLDPYNEQFF. CDR3 in DNA: TGTGCCTTGAGACTAGATCCCTACAATGAGCAGTTCTTC. Variable domain in full (rest from reference TRBV30 and TRBJ2-1): SQTIHQWPATLVQPVGSPLSLECTVEGTSNPNLYWYRQAAGRGLQLLFYSVGIGQISSEVPQNLSASRPQDRQFILSSKKLLLSDSGFYLCALRLDPYNEQFFGPGTRLTVL.

The chain has TRBV7-9 and TRBJ2-2, with D possibly TRBD2 on 6 matching bases. The CDR3 length is 14 residues. Looked up from germline, CDR1 is SEHNR and CDR2 is FQNEAQ (reference sequence). V lost 4 bases and J lost 4, with 10 bases in between. The CDR3, as DNA: TGTGCCAGCAGCTCAACGGAGGGCACCGGGGAGCTGTTTTTT. It yields the protein CASSSTEGTGELFF.